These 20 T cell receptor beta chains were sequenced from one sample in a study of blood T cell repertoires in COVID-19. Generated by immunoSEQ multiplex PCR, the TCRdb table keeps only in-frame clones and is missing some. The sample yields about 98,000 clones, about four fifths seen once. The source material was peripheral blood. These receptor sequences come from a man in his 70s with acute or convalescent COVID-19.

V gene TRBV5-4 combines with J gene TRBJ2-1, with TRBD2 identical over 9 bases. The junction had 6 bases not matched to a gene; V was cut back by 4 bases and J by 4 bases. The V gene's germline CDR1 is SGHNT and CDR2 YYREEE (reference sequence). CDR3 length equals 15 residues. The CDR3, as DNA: TGTGCCAGCAGCGACAAGCGGGAGGTGTACAATGAGCAGTTCTTC. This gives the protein CASSDKREVYNEQFF.

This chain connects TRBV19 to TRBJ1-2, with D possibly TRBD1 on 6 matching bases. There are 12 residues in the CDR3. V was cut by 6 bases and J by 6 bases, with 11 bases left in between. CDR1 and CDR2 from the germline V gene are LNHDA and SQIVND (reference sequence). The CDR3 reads CASSNTGNGYTF. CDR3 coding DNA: TGTGCCAGTAGCAACACAGGGAATGGCTACACCTTC.

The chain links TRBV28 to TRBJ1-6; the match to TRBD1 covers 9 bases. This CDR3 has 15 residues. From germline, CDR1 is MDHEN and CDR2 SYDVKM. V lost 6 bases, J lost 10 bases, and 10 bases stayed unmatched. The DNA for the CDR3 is TGTGCCAGCAGCTCCCCGGGACAGGGTCGGTCACCCCTCCACTTT. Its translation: CASSSPGQGRSPLHF.

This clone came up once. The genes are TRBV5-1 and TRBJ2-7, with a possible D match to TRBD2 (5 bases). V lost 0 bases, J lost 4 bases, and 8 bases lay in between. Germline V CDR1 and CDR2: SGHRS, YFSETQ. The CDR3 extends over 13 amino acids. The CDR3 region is CASSLGLRYEQYF. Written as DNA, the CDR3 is TGCGCCAGCAGCTTGGGACTACGATACGAGCAGTACTTC.

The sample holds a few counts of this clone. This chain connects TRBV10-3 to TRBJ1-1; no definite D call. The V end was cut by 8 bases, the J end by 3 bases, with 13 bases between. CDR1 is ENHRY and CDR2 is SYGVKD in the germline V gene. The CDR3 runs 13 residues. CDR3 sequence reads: CAIGRNRDTEAFF. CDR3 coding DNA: TGTGCCATCGGGAGAAATCGGGACACTGAAGCTTTCTTT.

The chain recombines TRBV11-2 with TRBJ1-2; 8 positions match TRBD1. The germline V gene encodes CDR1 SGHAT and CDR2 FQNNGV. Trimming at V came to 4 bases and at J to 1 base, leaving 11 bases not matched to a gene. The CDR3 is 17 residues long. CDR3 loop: CASSSASTGEDNYGYTF. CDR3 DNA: TGTGCCAGCAGCTCGGCCTCGACAGGGGAAGATAACTATGGCTACACCTTC.

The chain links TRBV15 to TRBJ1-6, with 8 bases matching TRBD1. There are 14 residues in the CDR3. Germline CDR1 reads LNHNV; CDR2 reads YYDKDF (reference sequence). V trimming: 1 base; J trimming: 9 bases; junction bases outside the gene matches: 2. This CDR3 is CATSRGDRRSPLHF. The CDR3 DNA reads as TGTGCCACCAGCAGAGGGGACAGGCGTTCACCCCTCCACTTT. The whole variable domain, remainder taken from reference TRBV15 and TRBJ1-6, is DAMVIQNPRYQVTQFGKPVTLSCSQTLNHNVMYWYQQKSSQAPKLLFHYYDKDFNNEADTPDNFQSRRPNTSFCFLDIRSPGLGDTAMYLCATSRGDRRSPLHFGNGTRLTVT.

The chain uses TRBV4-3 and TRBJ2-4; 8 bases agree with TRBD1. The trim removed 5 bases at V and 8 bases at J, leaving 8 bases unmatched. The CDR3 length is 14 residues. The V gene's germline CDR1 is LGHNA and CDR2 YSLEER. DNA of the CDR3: TGCGCCAGCAGCTCGGACAGGGAAGTTTACATTCAGTACTTC. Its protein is CASSSDREVYIQYF.

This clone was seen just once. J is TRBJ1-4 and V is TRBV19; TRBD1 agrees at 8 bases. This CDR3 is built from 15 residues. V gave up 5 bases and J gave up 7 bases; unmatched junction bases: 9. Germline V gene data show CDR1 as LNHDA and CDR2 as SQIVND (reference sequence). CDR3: CASSPGQGISEKLFF. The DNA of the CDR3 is TGTGCCAGTAGTCCAGGACAGGGTATAAGTGAAAAACTGTTTTTT.

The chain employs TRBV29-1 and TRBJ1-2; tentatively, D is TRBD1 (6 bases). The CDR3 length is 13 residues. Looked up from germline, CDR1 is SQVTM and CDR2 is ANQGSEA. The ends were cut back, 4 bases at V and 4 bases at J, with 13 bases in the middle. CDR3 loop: CSVGGGAGYGYTF. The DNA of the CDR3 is TGCAGCGTTGGTGGGGGGGCAGGCTATGGCTACACCTTC.

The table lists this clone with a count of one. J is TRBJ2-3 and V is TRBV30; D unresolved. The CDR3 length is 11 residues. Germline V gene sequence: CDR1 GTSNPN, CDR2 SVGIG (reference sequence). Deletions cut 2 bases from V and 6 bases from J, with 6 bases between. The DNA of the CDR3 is TGTGCCTGGAGTTACTCCGATACGCAGTATTTT. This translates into CAWSYSDTQYF.

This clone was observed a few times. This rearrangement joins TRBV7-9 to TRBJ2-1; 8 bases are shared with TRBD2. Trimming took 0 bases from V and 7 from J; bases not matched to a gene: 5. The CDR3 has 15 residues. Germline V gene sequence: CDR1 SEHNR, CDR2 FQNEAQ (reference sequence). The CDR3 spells CASSLASGRRNEQFF. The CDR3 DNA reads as TGTGCCAGCAGCTTAGCGAGCGGGAGAAGGAATGAGCAGTTCTTC.

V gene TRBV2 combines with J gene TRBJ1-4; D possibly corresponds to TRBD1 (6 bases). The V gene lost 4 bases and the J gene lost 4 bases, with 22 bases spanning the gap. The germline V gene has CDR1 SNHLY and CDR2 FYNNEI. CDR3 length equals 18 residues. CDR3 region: CASSGPETGLSFNEKLFF. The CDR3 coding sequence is TGTGCCAGCAGTGGTCCTGAGACAGGTCTGTCGTTTAATGAAAAACTGTTTTTT.

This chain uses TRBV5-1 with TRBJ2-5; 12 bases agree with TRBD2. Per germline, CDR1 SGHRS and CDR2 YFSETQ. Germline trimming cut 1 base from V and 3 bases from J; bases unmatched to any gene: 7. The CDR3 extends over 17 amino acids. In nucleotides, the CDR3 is TGCGCCAGCAGCTTGACTAGCGGGAGGCCGATTGAAGAGACCCAGTACTTC. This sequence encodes CASSLTSGRPIEETQYF.

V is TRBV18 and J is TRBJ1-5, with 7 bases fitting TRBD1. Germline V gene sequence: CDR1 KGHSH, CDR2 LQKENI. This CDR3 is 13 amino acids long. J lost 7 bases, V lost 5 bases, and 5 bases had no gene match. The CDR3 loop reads CASSAGQYQPQHF. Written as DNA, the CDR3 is TGTGCCAGCTCAGCGGGACAGTACCAGCCCCAGCATTTT.

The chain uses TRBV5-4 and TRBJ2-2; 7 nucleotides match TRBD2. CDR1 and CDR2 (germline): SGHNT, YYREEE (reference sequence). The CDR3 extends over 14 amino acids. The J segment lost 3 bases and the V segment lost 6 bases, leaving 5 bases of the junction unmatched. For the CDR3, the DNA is TGTGCCAGCACTACAACTAGCGACACCGGGGAGCTGTTTTTT. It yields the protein CASTTTSDTGELFF.

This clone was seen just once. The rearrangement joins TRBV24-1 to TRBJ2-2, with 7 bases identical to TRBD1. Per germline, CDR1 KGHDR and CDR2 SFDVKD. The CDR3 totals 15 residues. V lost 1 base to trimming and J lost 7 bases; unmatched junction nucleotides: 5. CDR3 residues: CATSDFNRGSGELFF. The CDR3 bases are TGTGCCACCAGTGATTTTAACAGGGGAAGCGGGGAGCTGTTTTTT.

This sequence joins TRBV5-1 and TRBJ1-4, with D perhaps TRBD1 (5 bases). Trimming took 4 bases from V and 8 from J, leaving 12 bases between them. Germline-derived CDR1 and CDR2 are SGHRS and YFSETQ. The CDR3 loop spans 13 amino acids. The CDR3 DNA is TGCGCCAGCAGCAAGGACATTCGGGAAAAACTGTTTTTT. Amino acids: CASSKDIREKLFF.

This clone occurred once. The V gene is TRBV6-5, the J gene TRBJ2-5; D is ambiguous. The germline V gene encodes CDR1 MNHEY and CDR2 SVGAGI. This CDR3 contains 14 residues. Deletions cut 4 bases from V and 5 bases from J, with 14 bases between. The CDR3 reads CASSSAGREETQYF. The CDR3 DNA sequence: TGTGCCAGCAGTTCCGCAGGCCGCGAGGAGACCCAGTACTTC.

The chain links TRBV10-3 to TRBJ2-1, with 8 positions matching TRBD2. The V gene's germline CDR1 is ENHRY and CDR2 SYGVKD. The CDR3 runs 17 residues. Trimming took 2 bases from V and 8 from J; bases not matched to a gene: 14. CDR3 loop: CAISEPTQREWLDEQFF. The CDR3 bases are TGTGCCATCAGTGAGCCGACACAGCGGGAGTGGCTCGATGAGCAGTTCTTC.